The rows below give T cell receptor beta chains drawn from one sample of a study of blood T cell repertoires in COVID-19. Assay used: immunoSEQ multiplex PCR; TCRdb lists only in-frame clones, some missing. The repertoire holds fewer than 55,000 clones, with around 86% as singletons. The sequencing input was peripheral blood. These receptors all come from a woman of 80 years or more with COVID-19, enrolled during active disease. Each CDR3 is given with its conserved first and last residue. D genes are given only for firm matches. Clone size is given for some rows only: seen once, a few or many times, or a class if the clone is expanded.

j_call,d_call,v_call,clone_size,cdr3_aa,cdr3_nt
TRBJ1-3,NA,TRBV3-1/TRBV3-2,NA,CASSQVQGNTIYF,TGTGCCAGCAGCCAAGTGCAGGGAAACACCATATATTTT
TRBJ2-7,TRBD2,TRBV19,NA,CASSTSGTGSYEQYF,TGTGCCAGTAGTACGAGCGGGACGGGCTCCTACGAGCAGTACTTC
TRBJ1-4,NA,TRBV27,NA,CASSLAVDEKLFF,TGTGCCAGCAGCCTGGCAGTCGATGAAAAACTGTTTTTT
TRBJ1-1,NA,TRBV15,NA,CATSRDLRGAHTEAFF,TGTGCCACCAGCAGAGATCTTCGGGGGGCCCACACTGAAGCTTTCTTT
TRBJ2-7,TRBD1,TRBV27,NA,CASAGTAFYEQYF,TGTGCCAGCGCCGGGACAGCTTTCTACGAGCAGTACTTC
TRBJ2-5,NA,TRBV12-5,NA,CASAQQGSQTQYF,TGTGCTAGTGCTCAACAGGGTTCGCAGACCCAGTACTTC
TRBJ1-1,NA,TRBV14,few,CASSHKHLIMNTEAFF,TGTGCCAGCAGCCACAAACACCTGATCATGAACACTGAAGCTTTCTTT
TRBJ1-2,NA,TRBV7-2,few,CASSLDAGFGGYTF,TGTGCCAGCAGCTTAGATGCGGGCTTCGGAGGCTACACCTTC
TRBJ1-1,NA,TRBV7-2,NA,CASSLQGTTEAFF,TGTGCCAGCAGCTTACAGGGAACCACTGAAGCTTTCTTT
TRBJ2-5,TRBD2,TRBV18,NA,CASSTGSLPTGGETQYF,TGTGCCAGCTCAACCGGATCCCTACCAACGGGGGGAGAGACCCAGTACTTC
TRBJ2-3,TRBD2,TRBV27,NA,CASSLGLAGDLETDTQYF,TGTGCCAGCAGTTTAGGACTAGCGGGAGATTTGGAGACAGATACGCAGTATTTT
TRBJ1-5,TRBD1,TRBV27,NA,CASTWTGGGQPQHF,TGTGCCAGCACCTGGACAGGGGGCGGTCAGCCCCAGCATTTT
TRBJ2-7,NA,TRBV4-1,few,CASSQDPRQTAYEQYF,TGCGCCAGCAGCCAAGATCCTCGACAGACTGCCTACGAGCAGTACTTC
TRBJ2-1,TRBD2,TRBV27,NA,CASSLSSRGGSYNEQFF,TGTGCCAGCAGTTTATCGTCACGGGGGGGCTCCTACAATGAGCAGTTCTTC
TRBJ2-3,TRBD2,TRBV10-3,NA,CAISAASGNSDTQYF,TGTGCCATCAGTGCGGCTAGCGGGAATTCAGATACGCAGTATTTT
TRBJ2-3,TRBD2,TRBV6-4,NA,CASSLGTSDSDTQYF,TGTGCCAGCAGCCTCGGGACTAGCGACTCAGATACGCAGTATTTT